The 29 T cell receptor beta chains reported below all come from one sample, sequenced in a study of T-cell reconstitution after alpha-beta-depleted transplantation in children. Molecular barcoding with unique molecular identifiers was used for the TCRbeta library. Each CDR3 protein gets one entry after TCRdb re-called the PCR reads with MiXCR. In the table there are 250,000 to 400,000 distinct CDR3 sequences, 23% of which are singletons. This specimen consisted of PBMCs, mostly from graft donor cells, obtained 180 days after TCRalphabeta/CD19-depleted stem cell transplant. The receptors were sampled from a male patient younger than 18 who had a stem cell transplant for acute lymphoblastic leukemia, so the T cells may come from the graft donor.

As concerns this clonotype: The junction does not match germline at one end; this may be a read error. CDR3 bases: TGCGCCGGCAGCTCCTCGGGAGTCACCTACGAGCAGTACTTC. This codes for CAGSSSGVTYEQYF. The chain couples TRBV5-1 to TRBJ2-7; possibly TRBD2 for D (6 bases). The CDR3 runs 14 residues. Germline V gives CDR1 SGHRS, CDR2 YFSETQ.

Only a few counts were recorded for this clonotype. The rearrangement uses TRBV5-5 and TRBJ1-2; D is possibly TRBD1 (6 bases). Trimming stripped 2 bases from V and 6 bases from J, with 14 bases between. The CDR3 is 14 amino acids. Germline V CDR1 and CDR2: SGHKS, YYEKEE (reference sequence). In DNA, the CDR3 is TGTGCCAGCAGCTTTTGGGGGGCGACGGATGGCTACACCTTC. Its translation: CASSFWGATDGYTF.

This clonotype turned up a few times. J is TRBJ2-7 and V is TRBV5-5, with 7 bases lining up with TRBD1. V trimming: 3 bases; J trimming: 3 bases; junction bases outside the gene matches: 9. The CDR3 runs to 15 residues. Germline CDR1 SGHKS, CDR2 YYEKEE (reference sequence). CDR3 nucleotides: TGTGCCAGCAGCTCAGGGCAGGGGGACCACTACGAGCAGTACTTC. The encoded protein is CASSSGQGDHYEQYF.

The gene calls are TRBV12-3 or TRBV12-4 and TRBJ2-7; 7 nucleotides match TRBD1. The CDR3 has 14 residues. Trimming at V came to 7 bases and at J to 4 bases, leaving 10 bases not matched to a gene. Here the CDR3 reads CASTLGGTDYEQYF. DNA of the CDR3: TGTGCCAGCACCCTAGGTGGGACAGATTACGAGCAGTACTTC.

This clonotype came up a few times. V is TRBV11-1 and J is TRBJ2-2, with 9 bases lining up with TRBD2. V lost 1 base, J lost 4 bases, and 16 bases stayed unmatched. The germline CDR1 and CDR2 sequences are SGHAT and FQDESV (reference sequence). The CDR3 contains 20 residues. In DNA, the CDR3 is TGTGCCAGCAGCTTAGGGGTATTGTTAGCGGGAGCCTCGAGCACCGGGGAGCTGTTTTTT. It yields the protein CASSLGVLLAGASSTGELFF.

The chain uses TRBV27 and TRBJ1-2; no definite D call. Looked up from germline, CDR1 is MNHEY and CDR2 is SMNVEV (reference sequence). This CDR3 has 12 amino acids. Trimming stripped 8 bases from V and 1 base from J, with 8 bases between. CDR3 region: CASRAFNYGYTF. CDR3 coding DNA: TGTGCCAGCCGGGCCTTTAACTATGGCTACACCTTC.

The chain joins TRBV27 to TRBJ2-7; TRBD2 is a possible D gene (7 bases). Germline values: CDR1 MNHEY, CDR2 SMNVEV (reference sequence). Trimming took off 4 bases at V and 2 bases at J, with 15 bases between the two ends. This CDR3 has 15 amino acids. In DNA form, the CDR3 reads TGTGCCAGCAGTTCCTGGGGGGGGGGCCCCTACGAGCAGTACTTC. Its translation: CASSSWGGGPYEQYF.

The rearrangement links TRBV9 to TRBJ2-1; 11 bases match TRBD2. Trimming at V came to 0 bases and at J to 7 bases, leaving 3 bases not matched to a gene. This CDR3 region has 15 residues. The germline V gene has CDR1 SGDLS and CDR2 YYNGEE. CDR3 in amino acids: CASSVVLAGVNEQFF. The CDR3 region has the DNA TGTGCCAGCAGCGTAGTACTAGCGGGAGTTAATGAGCAGTTCTTC.

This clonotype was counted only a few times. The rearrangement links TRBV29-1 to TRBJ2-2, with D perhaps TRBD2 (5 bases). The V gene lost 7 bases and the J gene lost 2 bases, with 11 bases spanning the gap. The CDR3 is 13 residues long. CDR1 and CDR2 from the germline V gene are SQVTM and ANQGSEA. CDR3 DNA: TGCAGCGCAGGACTGAAAAACACCGGGGAGCTGTTTTTT. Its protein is CSAGLKNTGELFF.

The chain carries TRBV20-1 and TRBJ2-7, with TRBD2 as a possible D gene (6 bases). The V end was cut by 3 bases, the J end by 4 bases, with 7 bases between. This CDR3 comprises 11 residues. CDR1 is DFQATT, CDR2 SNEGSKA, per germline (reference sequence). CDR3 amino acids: CSASGGYEQYF. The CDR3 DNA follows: TGCAGTGCTAGCGGGGGATACGAGCAGTACTTC.

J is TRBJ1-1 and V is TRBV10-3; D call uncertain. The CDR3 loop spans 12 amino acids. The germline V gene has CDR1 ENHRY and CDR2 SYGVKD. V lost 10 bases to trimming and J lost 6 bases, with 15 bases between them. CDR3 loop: CATSSDYPEAFF. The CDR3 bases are TGTGCCACTAGCAGTGACTACCCTGAAGCTTTCTTT.

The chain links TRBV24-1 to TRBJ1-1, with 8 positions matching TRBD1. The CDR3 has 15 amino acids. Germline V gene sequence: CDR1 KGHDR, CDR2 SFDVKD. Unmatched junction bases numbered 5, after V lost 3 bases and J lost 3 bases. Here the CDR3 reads CATSDRRQGYTEAFF. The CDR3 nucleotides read TGTGCCACCAGTGATAGGAGACAGGGGTACACTGAAGCTTTCTTT.

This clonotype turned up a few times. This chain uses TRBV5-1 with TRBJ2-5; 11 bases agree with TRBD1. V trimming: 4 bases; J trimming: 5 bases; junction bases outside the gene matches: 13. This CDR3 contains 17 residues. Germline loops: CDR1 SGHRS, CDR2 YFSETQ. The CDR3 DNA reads TGCGCCAGCAGCCCAGGACAGGGGGCAAGGCGGTTCGAGACCCAGTACTTC. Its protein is CASSPGQGARRFETQYF.

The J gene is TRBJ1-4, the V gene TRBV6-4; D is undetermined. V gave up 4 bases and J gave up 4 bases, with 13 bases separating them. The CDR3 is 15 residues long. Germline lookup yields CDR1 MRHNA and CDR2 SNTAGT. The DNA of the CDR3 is TGTGCCAGCAGTGCTGCTCCAGGTTTTAATGAAAAACTGTTTTTT. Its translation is CASSAAPGFNEKLFF.

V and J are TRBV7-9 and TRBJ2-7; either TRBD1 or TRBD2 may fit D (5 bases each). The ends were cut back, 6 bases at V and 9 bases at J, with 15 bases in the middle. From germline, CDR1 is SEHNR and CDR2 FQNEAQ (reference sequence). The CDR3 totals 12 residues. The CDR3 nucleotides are TGTGCCAGCAGGGCCTTCAGGGAGAGGCAGTACTTC. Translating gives CASRAFRERQYF.

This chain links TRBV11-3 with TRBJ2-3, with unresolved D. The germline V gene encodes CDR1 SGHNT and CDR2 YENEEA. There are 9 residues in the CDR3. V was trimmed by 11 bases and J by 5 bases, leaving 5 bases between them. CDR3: CALVDTQYF. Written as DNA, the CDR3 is TGTGCCTTGGTAGATACGCAGTATTTT.

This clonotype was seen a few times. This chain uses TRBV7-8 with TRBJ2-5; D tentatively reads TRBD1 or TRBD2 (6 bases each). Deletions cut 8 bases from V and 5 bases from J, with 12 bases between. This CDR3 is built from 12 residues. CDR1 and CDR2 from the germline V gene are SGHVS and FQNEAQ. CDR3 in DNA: TGTGCCAGCGGGGGGCGGAGGGAGACCCAGTACTTC. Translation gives CASGGRRETQYF.

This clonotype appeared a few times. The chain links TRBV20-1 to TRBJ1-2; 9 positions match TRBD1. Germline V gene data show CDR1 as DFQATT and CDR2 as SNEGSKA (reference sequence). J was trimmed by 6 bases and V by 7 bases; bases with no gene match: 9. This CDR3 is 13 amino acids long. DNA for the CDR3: TGCAGTGTTGGGGACAGGGCAAAAAATGGCTACACCTTC. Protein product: CSVGDRAKNGYTF.

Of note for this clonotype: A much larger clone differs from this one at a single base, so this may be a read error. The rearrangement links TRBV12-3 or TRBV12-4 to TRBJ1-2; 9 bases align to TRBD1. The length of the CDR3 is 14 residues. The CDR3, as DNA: TGTGCCAGCAGTAATATAGGACAGGGGAATGGCGACACCTTC. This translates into CASSNIGQGNGDTF.

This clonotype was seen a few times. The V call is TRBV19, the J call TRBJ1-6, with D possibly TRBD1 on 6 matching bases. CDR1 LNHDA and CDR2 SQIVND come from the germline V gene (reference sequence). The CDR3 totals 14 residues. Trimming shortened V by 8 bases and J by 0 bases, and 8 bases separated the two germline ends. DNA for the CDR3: TGTGCCAGTCGAGGGGGCTCCTATAATTCACCCCTCCACTTT. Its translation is CASRGGSYNSPLHF.

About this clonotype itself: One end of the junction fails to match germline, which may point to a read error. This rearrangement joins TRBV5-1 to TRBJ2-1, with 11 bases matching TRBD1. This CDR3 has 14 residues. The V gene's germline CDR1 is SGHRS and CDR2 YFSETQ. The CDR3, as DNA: TGCGCCACCGGACAGGGGGCTCGATACAATGAGCAGCTCTTC. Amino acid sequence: CATGQGARYNEQLF.

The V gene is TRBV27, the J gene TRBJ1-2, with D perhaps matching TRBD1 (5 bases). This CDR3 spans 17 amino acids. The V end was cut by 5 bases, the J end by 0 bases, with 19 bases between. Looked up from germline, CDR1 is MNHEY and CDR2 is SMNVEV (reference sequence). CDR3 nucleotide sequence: TGTGCCAGCAGTCCCGGGACGATTGGGTTAGCTAACTATGGCTACACCTTC. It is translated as CASSPGTIGLANYGYTF.

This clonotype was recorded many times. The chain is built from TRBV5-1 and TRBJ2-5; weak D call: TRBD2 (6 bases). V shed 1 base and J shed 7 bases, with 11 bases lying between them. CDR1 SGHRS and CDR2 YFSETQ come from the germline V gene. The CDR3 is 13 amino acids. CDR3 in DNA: TGCGCCAGCAGCTTGACTAGCCCCGGGACCCAGTACTTC. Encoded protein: CASSLTSPGTQYF.

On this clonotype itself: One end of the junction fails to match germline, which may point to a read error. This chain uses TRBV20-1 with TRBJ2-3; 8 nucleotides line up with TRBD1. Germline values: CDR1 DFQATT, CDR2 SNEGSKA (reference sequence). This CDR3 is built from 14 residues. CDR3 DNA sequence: TGCAGTGCCCAATCCAGGGGGCTTGGAGATACGGAGTATTTT. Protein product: CSAQSRGLGDTEYF.

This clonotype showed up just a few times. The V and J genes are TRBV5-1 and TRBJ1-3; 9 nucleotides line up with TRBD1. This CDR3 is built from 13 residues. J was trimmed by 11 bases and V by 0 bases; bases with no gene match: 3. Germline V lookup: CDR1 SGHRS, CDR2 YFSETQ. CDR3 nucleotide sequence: TGCGCCAGCAGCTTGGAGGGGACAGGGCCCATATATTTT. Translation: CASSLEGTGPIYF. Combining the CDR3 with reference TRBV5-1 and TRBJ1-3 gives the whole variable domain KAGVTQTPRYLIKTRGQQVTLSCSPISGHRSVSWYQQTPGQGLQFLFEYFSETQRNKGNFPGRFSGRQFSNSRSEMNVSTLELGDSALYLCASSLEGTGPIYFGEGSWLTVV.

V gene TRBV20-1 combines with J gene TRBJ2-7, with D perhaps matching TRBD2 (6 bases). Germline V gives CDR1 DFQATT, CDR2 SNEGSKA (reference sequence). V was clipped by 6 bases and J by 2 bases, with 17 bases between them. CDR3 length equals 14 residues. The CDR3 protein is CSAASGKRAYEQYF. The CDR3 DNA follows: TGCAGTGCAGCCTCTGGGAAGCGGGCCTACGAGCAGTACTTC.

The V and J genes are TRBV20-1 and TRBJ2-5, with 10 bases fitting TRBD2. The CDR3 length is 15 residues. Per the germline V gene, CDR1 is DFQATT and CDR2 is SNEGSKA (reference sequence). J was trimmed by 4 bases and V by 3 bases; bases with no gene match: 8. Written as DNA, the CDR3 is TGCAGTGCTAGGGATGGCGGGACTAGCGTAGAGACCCAGTACTTC. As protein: CSARDGGTSVETQYF.

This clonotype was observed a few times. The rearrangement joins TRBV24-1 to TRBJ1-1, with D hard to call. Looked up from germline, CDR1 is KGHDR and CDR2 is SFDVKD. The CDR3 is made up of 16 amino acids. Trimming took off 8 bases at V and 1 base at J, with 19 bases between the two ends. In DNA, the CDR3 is TGTGCCACCATCATATCGGACGTCGTCCCGAACACTGAAGCTTTCTTT. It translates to CATIISDVVPNTEAFF.

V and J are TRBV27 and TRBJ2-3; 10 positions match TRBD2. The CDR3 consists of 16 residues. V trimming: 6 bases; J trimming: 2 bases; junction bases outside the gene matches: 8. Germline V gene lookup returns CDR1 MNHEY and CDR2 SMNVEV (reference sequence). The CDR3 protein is CASSRSSGRFTDTQYF. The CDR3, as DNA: TGTGCCAGCAGCCGAAGTAGCGGGAGGTTCACAGATACGCAGTATTTT.